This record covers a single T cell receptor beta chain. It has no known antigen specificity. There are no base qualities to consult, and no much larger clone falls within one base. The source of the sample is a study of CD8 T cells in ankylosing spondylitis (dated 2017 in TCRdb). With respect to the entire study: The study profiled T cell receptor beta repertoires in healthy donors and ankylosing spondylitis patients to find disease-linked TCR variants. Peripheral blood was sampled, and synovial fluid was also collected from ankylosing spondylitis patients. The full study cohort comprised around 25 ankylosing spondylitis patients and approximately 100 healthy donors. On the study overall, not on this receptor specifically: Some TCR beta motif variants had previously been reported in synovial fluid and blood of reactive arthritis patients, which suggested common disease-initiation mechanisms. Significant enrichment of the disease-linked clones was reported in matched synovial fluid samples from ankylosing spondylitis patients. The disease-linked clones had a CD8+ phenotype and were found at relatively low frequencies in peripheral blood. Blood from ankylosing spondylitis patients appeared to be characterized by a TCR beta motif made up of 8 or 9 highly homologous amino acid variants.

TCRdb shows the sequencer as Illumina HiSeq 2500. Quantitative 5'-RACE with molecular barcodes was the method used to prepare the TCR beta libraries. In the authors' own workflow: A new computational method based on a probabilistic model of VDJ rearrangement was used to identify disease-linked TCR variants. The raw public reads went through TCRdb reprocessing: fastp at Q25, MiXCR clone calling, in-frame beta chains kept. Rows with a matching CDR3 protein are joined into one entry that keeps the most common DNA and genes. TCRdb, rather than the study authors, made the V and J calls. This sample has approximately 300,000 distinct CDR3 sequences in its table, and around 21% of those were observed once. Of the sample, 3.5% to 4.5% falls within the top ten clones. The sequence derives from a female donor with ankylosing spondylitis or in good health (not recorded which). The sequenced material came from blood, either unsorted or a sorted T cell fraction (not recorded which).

The bases are TGCGCCAGCAGCTTAAGACAGGGATATACGCAGTATTTT. This sequence encodes CASSLRQGYTQYF. The sequence links TRBV5-1 to TRBJ2-3; the junction holds 7 bases that match TRBD1. Its CDR3 holds 13 amino acids, cysteine through phenylalanine. Just CDR3 DNA is preserved here, 39 bases in frame from base 1. The germline V gene provides CDR1 SGHRS and CDR2 YFSETQ. Trimming takes 2 bases off V and 7 bases off J; junction bases not matched to a gene: 4.